This TCR beta chain derives from a study of T cells in narcolepsy. On this clone: What it binds is unknown.

Study results and limitations: Autoreactive clonotypes reportedly recurred in blood of same and different patients, not controls. Some memory CD4+ repertoires had no autoreactive clone sequences.

Profiled with immunoSEQ multiplex PCR; TCRdb holds only in-frame clones, not every one. The sample consists of about 33,000 clones, roughly 90% of them appearing once. The clonotype was recovered from a human donor with narcolepsy. Sequencing was done on a sample of CD45RA- memory CD4+ T cells from PBMCs.

The CDR3 nucleotides read TGTGCCAGCTCACCGCTCAGGTCGGTCGGGACTAGCGGGGGTGAGCAGTTCTTC. Amino acids: CASSPLRSVGTSGGEQFF. The chain is built from TRBV18 and TRBJ2-1; the match to TRBD2 covers 14 bases. The V and J ends lost 3 bases and 9 bases, in that order; junction bases with no gene match: 13. The CDR3 totals 18 residues. The germline V gene encodes CDR1 KGHSH and CDR2 LQKENI. Complete variable domain (other parts from reference TRBV18 and TRBJ2-1): NAGVMQNPRHLVRRRGQEARLRCSPMKGHSHVYWYRQLPEEGLKFMVYLQKENIIDESGMPKERFSAEFPKEGPSILRIQQVVRGDSAAYFCASSPLRSVGTSGGEQFFGPGTRLTVL.